The 4 T cell receptor beta chains below were found in one sample sequenced in a study of T cells in Graves' hyperthyroidism and ophthalmopathy. Amplification yielded TCR beta CDR3 regions, with RNA transcripts as the source. First-round RT-PCR targeting the TCR CDR3 was performed with the HTBI primer set. One entry per CDR3 protein results from TCRdb running MiXCR on the multiplex PCR reads. The data show roughly 380,000 distinct CDR3 sequences, with around 15% seen just once and 5.3% held by the top ten. The specimen was blood. All receptors derive from a woman under 30 with Graves' hyperthyroidism.

This clonotype was counted at least ten times. The chain couples TRBV7-9 to TRBJ2-1; 8 bases are shared with TRBD2. The CDR3 extends over 15 amino acids. After removal of 1 base from V and 9 bases from J, the junction contained 8 bases not matched to a gene. CDR1 is SEHNR and CDR2 is FQNEAQ in the germline V gene (reference sequence). The CDR3 loop is CASSLVGRAMSEQFF. The CDR3 nucleotides are TGTGCCAGCAGCTTAGTCGGGAGGGCCATGAGTGAGCAGTTCTTC.

Notes on this clonotype: This may be a read error, as it is one base from a much larger clone. The CDR3 loop is CASSHGNKGALNQPRHF. DNA of the CDR3: TGTGCCAGCAGTCACGGAAACAAGGGGGCACTCAATCAGCCCCGGCATTTT. The V and J genes are TRBV12-3 or TRBV12-4 and TRBJ1-5, with TRBD1 identical over 7 bases. This CDR3 region has 17 residues.

This clonotype was counted at least ten times. The chain combines TRBV6-2 or TRBV6-3 with TRBJ2-6, with 7 bases identical to TRBD2. V lost 0 bases, J lost 1 base, and 3 bases stayed unmatched. The CDR3 runs 17 residues. Germline CDR1 MNHEY, CDR2 SVGEGT. CDR3 DNA: TGTGCCAGCAGTTACTCGATCGGGGGGTCTGGGGCCAACGTCCTGACTTTC. Its translation: CASSYSIGGSGANVLTF.

This clonotype was seen a few times. The chain couples TRBV7-2 to TRBJ1-3, with D unclear. The V end lost 3 bases, the J end lost 0 bases, and 15 bases lay between the germline ends. Germline lookup yields CDR1 SGHTA and CDR2 FQGNSA. The CDR3 spans 17 residues. CDR3 in DNA: TGTGCCAGCAGCTTGGAGGGTCATCTTCTCTCTGGAAACACCATATATTTT. Its translation is CASSLEGHLLSGNTIYF.